One sample yielded the 21 T cell receptor beta chains listed below, sequenced in a study of patients and donors after allogeneic stem cell transplantation. TCRdb passed the RT-PCR reads through MiXCR, listing each CDR3 protein once. The profile shows approximately 150,000 distinct CDR3 sequences, about 24% of them singletons. Sequencing was performed on blood, either unsorted or a sorted T cell fraction (not recorded which). Every receptor here comes from a human donor who was either an allogeneic HSCT recipient or a stem cell or donor lymphocyte infusion donor (not recorded which). It is not recorded whose cells these are; they may come from a transplant donor.

This clonotype was observed a handful of times. The chain links TRBV5-1 to TRBJ2-7; the D is unclear. The germline V gene has CDR1 SGHRS and CDR2 YFSETQ. V was pared by 4 bases and J by 0 bases, with 14 bases between. This CDR3 has 15 residues. The CDR3 sequence is CASSPRFSSSYEQYF. CDR3 nucleotide sequence: TGCGCCAGCAGCCCGCGCTTTAGTAGCTCCTACGAGCAGTACTTC.

V usage is TRBV24-1 and J usage is TRBJ2-1; D remains ambiguous. Germline CDR1 KGHDR, CDR2 SFDVKD. The CDR3 has 16 residues. Deletions cut 3 bases from V and 3 bases from J, with 14 bases between. CDR3 in DNA: TGTGCCACCAGTGATGATACGGTGGCGGACTACAATGAGCAGTTCTTC. It encodes CATSDDTVADYNEQFF.

CDR3 in amino acids: CASSARTGRIETQYF. DNA of the CDR3: TGTGCCAGCAGCGCGCGGACAGGGAGGATTGAGACCCAGTACTTC. The chain recombines TRBV3-1 with TRBJ2-5, with 8 positions matching TRBD1. The length of the CDR3 is 15 residues. Germline CDR1 reads LGHDT; CDR2 reads YNNKEL (reference sequence). V was clipped by 5 bases and J by 5 bases; unmatched bases: 10.

The genes are TRBV4-2 and TRBJ1-2, with unresolved D. The ends were cut back, 1 base at V and 8 bases at J, with 14 bases in the middle. The germline gives CDR1 LGHNA, CDR2 YNFKEQ. This CDR3 region has 14 residues. CDR3 coding DNA: TGTGCCAGCAGCCAAGGGATAGAGTACGGGGGCTACACCTTC. Its translation is CASSQGIEYGGYTF.

Only a few counts were recorded for this clonotype. The V call is TRBV20-1, the J call TRBJ1-5; D unclear. Trimming shortened V by 0 bases and J by 8 bases, and 11 bases separated the two germline ends. This CDR3 has 13 residues. Germline values: CDR1 DFQATT, CDR2 SNEGSKA (reference sequence). The CDR3 loop reads CSARDPEGKPQHF. As DNA, the CDR3 is TGCAGTGCTAGAGATCCTGAGGGTAAGCCCCAGCATTTT.

A few counts support this clonotype. The chain combines TRBV20-1 with TRBJ2-3, with D maybe TRBD2 (6 bases). Germline V gene sequence: CDR1 DFQATT, CDR2 SNEGSKA (reference sequence). Trimming removed 5 bases from V and 1 base from J, with 13 bases in between. The CDR3 is 14 residues long. This chain's CDR3 is CSAWGVFGTDTQYF. CDR3 sequence (DNA): TGCAGTGCTTGGGGGGTTTTTGGCACAGATACGCAGTATTTT.

The sample holds a few counts of this clonotype. The chain carries TRBV6-5 and TRBJ2-5; tentative D call: TRBD2 (6 bases). Germline V gives CDR1 MNHEY, CDR2 SVGAGI. V was shortened by 5 bases and J by 2 bases, with 18 bases between the two germline ends. The CDR3 covers 16 residues. In DNA, the CDR3 is TGTGCCAGCAGTCATGATAGCGGCAACTTTCAAGAGACCCAGTACTTC. It is translated as CASSHDSGNFQETQYF.

This clonotype was recorded a few times. The chain combines TRBV30 with TRBJ1-3; no definite D call. V lost 3 bases and J 5 bases, leaving 20 bases between the germline ends. The CDR3 totals 16 residues. CDR1 is GTSNPN, CDR2 SVGIG, per germline (reference sequence). The CDR3 loop reads CAWRVARGPHRNTIYF. The DNA of the CDR3 is TGTGCCTGGAGGGTCGCCCGCGGACCGCACAGAAACACCATATATTTT.

This clonotype was counted a few times. This sequence joins TRBV7-2 and TRBJ2-5, with D hard to call. The germline CDR1 and CDR2 sequences are SGHTA and FQGNSA. Trimming pared 0 bases from V and 3 bases from J, leaving 20 bases between. The CDR3 consists of 18 residues. The CDR3 sequence: CASSLASGTDLGKETQYF. CDR3 coding DNA: TGTGCCAGCAGCTTAGCCTCCGGAACAGATCTGGGGAAAGAGACCCAGTACTTC.

The rearrangement links TRBV27 to TRBJ1-2; D is undetermined. From germline, CDR1 is MNHEY and CDR2 SMNVEV (reference sequence). Trimming pared 10 bases from V and 4 bases from J, leaving 19 bases between. This CDR3 is built from 14 residues. The CDR3 DNA reads as TGTGCCAAAAGGACGGGATTTGGTATCTATGGCTACACCTTC. It yields the protein CAKRTGFGIYGYTF.

This chain uses TRBV20-1 with TRBJ2-7, with TRBD2 as a possible D gene (6 bases). Germline V gene sequence: CDR1 DFQATT, CDR2 SNEGSKA (reference sequence). The germline V and J ends were trimmed by 3 bases and 0 bases, with 15 bases remaining between them. CDR3 length: 15 residues. The CDR3 loop reads CSASPKEGRSYEQYF. CDR3 DNA sequence: TGCAGTGCTAGCCCCAAGGAGGGCCGCTCCTACGAGCAGTACTTC.

The chain has TRBV15 and TRBJ1-1; no clear D gene. V was clipped by 0 bases and J by 5 bases, with 13 bases between them. The CDR3 contains 15 residues. Looked up from germline, CDR1 is LNHNV and CDR2 is YYDKDF (reference sequence). CDR3 region: CATSREGSVGTEAFF. As DNA, the CDR3 is TGTGCCACCAGCAGAGAAGGGAGCGTAGGAACTGAAGCTTTCTTT.

This chain connects TRBV20-1 to TRBJ2-7; 7 nucleotides line up with TRBD2. The CDR3 is 13 residues long. The germline gives CDR1 DFQATT, CDR2 SNEGSKA (reference sequence). J gave up 2 bases and V 6 bases, and 7 bases lay outside the gene matches. As DNA, the CDR3 is TGCAGTGCCAAGGAGCGGGGTACCTACGAGCAGTACTTC. This translates into CSAKERGTYEQYF.

In its sample, this clonotype was seen a few times. The chain is built from TRBV28 and TRBJ2-1, with D perhaps matching TRBD2 (6 bases). This CDR3 spans 13 amino acids. Trimming left V 2 bases short and J 8 bases short, with 10 bases between. Germline V lookup: CDR1 MDHEN, CDR2 SYDVKM. For the CDR3, the DNA is TGTGCCAGCAGTTTAGCTAGCGCCGATGAGCAGTTCTTC. It translates to CASSLASADEQFF.

The chain links TRBV29-1 to TRBJ1-3; D uncertain. In germline, CDR1 is SQVTM, CDR2 ANQGSEA. The V end was cut by 0 bases, the J end by 9 bases, with 15 bases between. This CDR3 region has 14 residues. The CDR3 DNA follows: TGCAGCGTTGAAGATTATTCGCGAGGATCCACCATATATTTT. Translating it yields CSVEDYSRGSTIYF.

This clonotype was detected ten times or more. The chain links TRBV18 to TRBJ1-2; a weak D match, TRBD1 (5 bases). CDR3 length: 13 residues. V was cut by 2 bases and J by 3 bases, with 7 bases left in between. Germline V gene lookup returns CDR1 KGHSH and CDR2 LQKENI. CDR3 sequence: CASSPGGYYGYTF. DNA of the CDR3: TGTGCCAGCTCACCAGGGGGTTACTATGGCTACACCTTC. Together with reference TRBV18 and TRBJ1-2, the CDR3 gives the full variable domain: NAGVMQNPRHLVRRRGQEARLRCSPMKGHSHVYWYRQLPEEGLKFMVYLQKENIIDESGMPKERFSAEFPKEGPSILRIQQVVRGDSAAYFCASSPGGYYGYTFGSGTRLTVV.

In this sample, this clonotype turned up a few times. V usage is TRBV5-6 and J usage is TRBJ2-1; TRBD1 aligns across 11 bases. Germline trimming cut 6 bases from V and 8 bases from J; bases unmatched to any gene: 7. The CDR3 is 14 amino acids. Germline assignment: CDR1 SGHDT and CDR2 YYEEEE. CDR3: CASMGTGGIHEQFF. Here the CDR3 DNA reads TGTGCCAGCATGGGGACAGGGGGAATTCATGAGCAGTTCTTC.

The V and J genes are TRBV30 and TRBJ2-1; D unresolved. The CDR3 length is 14 residues. Germline loops: CDR1 GTSNPN, CDR2 SVGIG (reference sequence). V was clipped by 4 bases and J by 0 bases, with 10 bases between them. In DNA, the CDR3 is TGTGCCTGGAATCCAGGAGACTCCTACAATGAGCAGTTCTTC. This codes for CAWNPGDSYNEQFF.

The rearrangement joins TRBV7-6 to TRBJ1-2; the D gene is possibly TRBD1 (5 bases). The CDR3 is 15 residues long. The V gene lost 1 base and the J gene lost 3 bases, with 12 bases spanning the gap. Germline values: CDR1 SGHVS, CDR2 FNYEAQ. CDR3 coding DNA: TGTGCCAGCAGCTTAGGGGTGGGGACGGACTATGGCTACACCTTC. Translating it yields CASSLGVGTDYGYTF.

This clonotype has a handful of counts. The chain links TRBV20-1 to TRBJ2-3, with 10 bases identical to TRBD2. J lost 4 bases, V lost 3 bases, and 4 bases had no gene match. The germline V gene encodes CDR1 DFQATT and CDR2 SNEGSKA (reference sequence). The CDR3 loop spans 14 amino acids. In DNA, the CDR3 is TGCAGTGCTAGTTTAGCGGGAGGATCAGATACGCAGTATTTT. This sequence encodes CSASLAGGSDTQYF.

This clonotype was detected ten times or more. This chain joins TRBV12-3 or TRBV12-4 and TRBJ1-1; D remains ambiguous. V was shortened by 1 base and J by 1 base, with 7 bases between the two germline ends. This CDR3 contains 14 residues. CDR3 loop: CASSLVARNTEAFF. The CDR3 bases are TGTGCCAGCAGTTTAGTAGCCAGGAACACTGAAGCTTTCTTT.